This TCR beta chain was documented in a study of post-analysis software for immune sequencing data. General observations from the study: In patients, about five TRBV segments were more frequent than in controls, with TRBV5-6, TRBV5-1 and TRBV20-1 among them.

A few counts support this clonotype. Its cognate antigen is unknown. TCR beta cDNA libraries had unique molecular identifiers. A single record per CDR3 protein comes from TCRdb applying MiXCR to the PCR reads. This sample has roughly 800,000 distinct CDR3 sequences; 53% occur once, and the top ten carry roughly 4.4%. Per the germline V gene, CDR1 is MNHNS and CDR2 is SASEGT. The V gene lost 3 bases and the J gene lost 5 bases, with 5 bases spanning the gap. This CDR3 is built from 12 residues. Sequenced material: blood. V gene TRBV6-1 combines with J gene TRBJ1-5; no clear D. The sequence came from a girl between 10 and 17 years old with multiple sclerosis. CDR3 bases: TGTGCCAGCAGTGAGATAGATCAGCCCCAGCATTTT. Amino acids: CASSEIDQPQHF.